This is a list of T cell receptor beta chains from one sample in a study of blood T cell repertoires in COVID-19. The data were produced by immunoSEQ multiplex PCR, yet TCRdb's version contains in-frame clones alone and is incomplete. In the table there are 150,000 or so clones, around 85% of which are singletons. The sample consisted of PBMCs or T cells enriched from blood (not recorded which). The receptors come from a man aged 50-60 years who had recovered from COVID-19. Both conserved end residues are part of each CDR3. D genes are given only for firm matches. Expanded clones are given a class, and other clones once, few, many or no size at all.

TGTGCCACCAGCAGAAACAGGGGGGCAAACGAAAAACTGTTTTTT | CATSRNRGANEKLFF | TRBD1 | - | TRBJ1-4 | TRBV15
TGTGCCAGCAGTGAAGCGCTGGCAGGGAAGGAAAAACTGTTTTTT | CASSEALAGKEKLFF | - | - | TRBJ1-4 | TRBV2
TGTGCCAGCACCACAGGGGGCGGAAAACTGTTTTTT | CASTTGGGKLFF | TRBD1 | - | TRBJ1-4 | TRBV11-2
TGCGCCAGCAGCGTGACAGGGTTCTACGAGCAGTACTTC | CASSVTGFYEQYF | TRBD1 | - | TRBJ2-7 | TRBV5-1
TGTGCCATCAGTGTACCAGGGGTATCCGAGCAGTACTTC | CAISVPGVSEQYF | - | - | TRBJ2-7 | TRBV10-3
TGTGCCAGCAGCTTAGCGACAGGGGCTGGGGCCAACGTCCTGACTTTC | CASSLATGAGANVLTF | TRBD1 | - | TRBJ2-6 | TRBV7-2
TGTGCCAGCAGCTCCGCAGAGAACACTGAAGCTTTCTTT | CASSSAENTEAFF | - | - | TRBJ1-1 | TRBV12-3/TRBV12-4
TGTGCCAGCAGCTTAGGTGGCGGAGGAACCTTAGCTGGAAACACCATATATTTT | CASSLGGGGTLAGNTIYF | - | - | TRBJ1-3 | TRBV11-2
TGTGCCAGCAGTTATCTACAGGGTTCAGGGGATTCACCCCTCCACTTT | CASSYLQGSGDSPLHF | - | - | TRBJ1-6 | TRBV6-5
TGCGCCAGCAGCCCCTTAGGGACAGGGGTAGGGGAGACCCAGTACTTC | CASSPLGTGVGETQYF | TRBD1 | once | TRBJ2-5 | TRBV5-1
TGTGCCAGTAGTATCGAATCGACAGCAGATTCACCCCTCCACTTT | CASSIESTADSPLHF | - | - | TRBJ1-6 | TRBV19
TGTGCCAGCAGTTTCAGGGGTTTTACAGATACGCAGTATTTT | CASSFRGFTDTQYF | - | - | TRBJ2-3 | TRBV25-1
TGTGCCAGCAGCTTAGTGGGACTAGCGGGGGGACCCCTACGCGAGCAGTACTTC | CASSLVGLAGGPLREQYF | TRBD2 | - | TRBJ2-7 | TRBV7-2
TGTGCCAGCAGCCTTCGAGACACAGATACGCAGTATTTT | CASSLRDTDTQYF | - | - | TRBJ2-3 | TRBV5-4
TGTGCCAGCAGCTTAGAGTTGAGCTCTGGAAACACCATATATTTT | CASSLELSSGNTIYF | - | - | TRBJ1-3 | TRBV11-2
TGTGCCAGCAGTTCCCCCCAATGGTCAGTCTATGGCTACACCTTC | CASSSPQWSVYGYTF | - | few | TRBJ1-2 | TRBV28
TGCGCCAGCAGCCAGGCCGGGACAGAATATGGCTACACCTTC | CASSQAGTEYGYTF | TRBD1 | - | TRBJ1-2 | TRBV4-3
TGTGCCAGCAGCTTAGTTGGTGCGCAGGGCCTACTCTCTGGAAACACCATATATTTT | CASSLVGAQGLLSGNTIYF | - | - | TRBJ1-3 | TRBV7-8
TGTGCCAGCCTCGGACAGGCCCGGAGGACTGAAGCTTTCTTT | CASLGQARRTEAFF | TRBD1 | - | TRBJ1-1 | TRBV6-5
TGTGCCAGCAGCCAAGGACGGACTAATCAGCCCCAGCATTTT | CASSQGRTNQPQHF | - | - | TRBJ1-5 | TRBV3-1/TRBV3-2
TGTGCCAGCAGTTCCGGGACAGCAGGGACCTATAATTCACCCCTCCACTTT | CASSSGTAGTYNSPLHF | TRBD1 | - | TRBJ1-6 | TRBV5-6
TGCGCCAGCAGCGGGACTAGCGGGGGCCAAGAGACCCAGTACTTC | CASSGTSGGQETQYF | TRBD2 | - | TRBJ2-5 | TRBV5-1
TGTGCCAGCAGTTCCCGGGACAGGGTTCGATATGGCTACACCTTC | CASSSRDRVRYGYTF | TRBD1 | - | TRBJ1-2 | TRBV28
TGTGCCAGCAGCACGAACGCCTGGAGTACTAGCGGGGGGGCCAAAGGCCGCCGAGATACGCAGTATTTT | CASSTNAWSTSGGAKGRRDTQYF | TRBD2 | - | TRBJ2-3 | TRBV7-9
TGTGCCAGCAGCCAAGCATTCGAGACCCAGTACTTC | CASSQAFETQYF | - | - | TRBJ2-5 | TRBV3-1/TRBV3-2
TGTGCCAGCTATGTGAACACTGAAGCTTTCTTT | CASYVNTEAFF | - | - | TRBJ1-1 | TRBV6-5
TGCGCCAGCAGCTTGGCCCCCGGCAATGAGCAGTTCTTC | CASSLAPGNEQFF | - | - | TRBJ2-1 | TRBV5-1
TGTGCCAGCAGCCTCGAGACAGGGCTTGGTGAAAAACTGTTTTTT | CASSLETGLGEKLFF | TRBD1 | - | TRBJ1-4 | TRBV7-9
TGTGCCAGCAGCGAGAGCAACGGGAGGGGGGAGACCCAGTACTTC | CASSESNGRGETQYF | TRBD2 | - | TRBJ2-5 | TRBV9
TGTGCCAGCCGAGGACTGCCCCAATACAATGAGCAGTTCTTC | CASRGLPQYNEQFF | - | once | TRBJ2-1 | TRBV28
TGTGCCTGGAGTGCGGTCTATGGCTACACCTTC | CAWSAVYGYTF | - | - | TRBJ1-2 | TRBV30
TGTGCCAGCAGCTTAGCTCTAGCGGGGTATAATGAGCAGTTCTTC | CASSLALAGYNEQFF | TRBD2 | - | TRBJ2-1 | TRBV7-2
TGTGCCAGCAGTACCCGACAGGGCTTGTTTGATGGCTACACCTTC | CASSTRQGLFDGYTF | TRBD1 | - | TRBJ1-2 | TRBV27
TGTGCCAGCTCACGAGACAGGGCTGGTGGAAACACCATATATTTT | CASSRDRAGGNTIYF | TRBD1 | - | TRBJ1-3 | TRBV18
TGTGCCAGCAGTTTTGGTAGCTCTGGAAACACCATATATTTT | CASSFGSSGNTIYF | - | - | TRBJ1-3 | TRBV6-2/TRBV6-3
TGTGCCAGCTCAACAGGGACCCGCCAAGAGACCCAGTACTTC | CASSTGTRQETQYF | - | - | TRBJ2-5 | TRBV6-5
TGTGCCAGCAGCTTCTCCGGGGGAAACAACTATGGCTACACCTTC | CASSFSGGNNYGYTF | - | few | TRBJ1-2 | TRBV7-2
TGTGCCAGCAGCTTCTTCATAGCTAACACAGATACGCAGTATTTT | CASSFFIANTDTQYF | - | - | TRBJ2-3 | TRBV11-2
TGTGCCAGCAGCTTAACAGGGGGCGGGAACGAGCAGTACTTC | CASSLTGGGNEQYF | TRBD1 | few | TRBJ2-7 | TRBV7-9
TGTGCCAGCAACAGCAGGGTGGGCTCTGGAAACACCATATATTTT | CASNSRVGSGNTIYF | - | - | TRBJ1-3 | TRBV5-8
TGTGCCAGCAGCACCCGGGACTCGAACTATGGCTACACCTTC | CASSTRDSNYGYTF | - | - | TRBJ1-2 | TRBV3-1/TRBV3-2
TGTGCCAGCAGCTTCACTAGCGGGGGGGCATTCAATGAGCAGTTCTTC | CASSFTSGGAFNEQFF | TRBD2 | - | TRBJ2-1 | TRBV3-1/TRBV3-2
TGTGCCAGCAGTTTATCGGGGCAGGGGGTGACCCAGTACTTC | CASSLSGQGVTQYF | TRBD1 | - | TRBJ2-5 | TRBV27
TGTGCCAGCAGCCTGACAGGGGGGGATCAGCCCCAGCATTTT | CASSLTGGDQPQHF | TRBD1 | - | TRBJ1-5 | TRBV7-2
TGTGCCAGCAGCTTAGAGGGAAGAGGGAGCTCCTATAATTCACCCCTCCACTTT | CASSLEGRGSSYNSPLHF | - | - | TRBJ1-6 | TRBV7-6
TGTGCCAGCAGCACAAGGGGTCAGCCCCAGCATTTT | CASSTRGQPQHF | - | - | TRBJ1-5 | TRBV27
TGTGCCAGCAGCCCCACTCCTAGCGGTGTACTCTACGAGCAGTACTTC | CASSPTPSGVLYEQYF | TRBD2 | - | TRBJ2-7 | TRBV7-3
TGTGCCAGCAGCTTGGTCGGTAGCGGTGGAGATACGCAGTATTTT | CASSLVGSGGDTQYF | - | once | TRBJ2-3 | TRBV5-4
TGTGCCAGCAGTTTATCCTTTGGACAGGATAGCAATCAGCCCCAGCATTTT | CASSLSFGQDSNQPQHF | TRBD1 | - | TRBJ1-5 | TRBV28
TGTGCCAGCAGTCCACCGGGACAGGGTAACGAGCAGTACTTC | CASSPPGQGNEQYF | TRBD1 | - | TRBJ2-7 | TRBV6-5
TGTGCCAGCAGCAAAGATTGGCTAGCGGGGGACAATGAGCAGTTCTTC | CASSKDWLAGDNEQFF | - | - | TRBJ2-1 | TRBV21-1
TGTGCCAGCAGCTTAGGCGGGAATTCAGCGGGAAAACTGTTTTTT | CASSLGGNSAGKLFF | - | - | TRBJ1-4 | TRBV11-2
TGTGCCAGCAGTCCGGACCTGGGACAGCCCTCCTATAATTCACCCCTCCACTTT | CASSPDLGQPSYNSPLHF | TRBD1 | few | TRBJ1-6 | TRBV6-6
TGTGCCAGCTCACCTAGCCGGGACAGGGTTAGCTCCTACGAGCAGTACTTC | CASSPSRDRVSSYEQYF | TRBD1 | once | TRBJ2-7 | TRBV18
TGTGCCAGTAATTCGGACAGGGAACAGCCCCAGCATTTT | CASNSDREQPQHF | TRBD1 | - | TRBJ1-5 | TRBV19
TGTGCCAGCAGCCAAGGAGGGGGTTTCGTCTCTGGAAACACCATATATTTT | CASSQGGGFVSGNTIYF | - | - | TRBJ1-3 | TRBV14
TGTGCCAGCAGTTACCGGACAGGGGGCAATCAGCCCCAGCATTTT | CASSYRTGGNQPQHF | TRBD1 | - | TRBJ1-5 | TRBV6-2/TRBV6-3
TGTGCCAGCAGCCAAAATGACAGGGGATATTCACCCCTCCACTTT | CASSQNDRGYSPLHF | TRBD1 | few | TRBJ1-6 | TRBV3-1/TRBV3-2
TGCGCCAGCAGCCTTAGTACCAGAGGGACCTACGAGCAGTACTTC | CASSLSTRGTYEQYF | - | - | TRBJ2-7 | TRBV4-3
TGTGCCAGCAGCAAGGGACAGGGGAACACTGAAGCTTTCTTT | CASSKGQGNTEAFF | TRBD1 | - | TRBJ1-1 | TRBV11-3